One sample yielded the 9 T cell receptor beta chains listed below, sequenced in a study of T-cell memory formation after mild COVID-19. MiXCR, run by TCRdb on the 5' RACE reads, gives a single entry per CDR3 protein. The sample consists of about 250,000 distinct CDR3 sequences, 15% to 17% of them appearing once. Sequenced input: PBMCs or a T cell subset sorted from them (not recorded which). Receptors originate from an adult woman who had mild COVID-19 (a few samples of this study predate the infection). Cell type and time point are not known.

This clonotype was seen more than once but under ten times. The chain links TRBV20-1 to TRBJ2-3; D is possibly TRBD1 (5 bases). There are 13 residues in the CDR3. Germline CDR1 reads DFQATT; CDR2 reads SNEGSKA (reference sequence). V was trimmed by 7 bases and J by 7 bases, leaving 18 bases between them. In DNA form, the CDR3 reads TGCAGTGTTCCGGACAAGACCCCGAATACGCAGTATTTT. Amino acids: CSVPDKTPNTQYF.

J is TRBJ1-1 and V is TRBV12-3 or TRBV12-4, with D possibly being TRBD1 (6 bases). V was clipped by 0 bases and J by 1 base, with 12 bases between them. This CDR3 comprises 16 residues. The CDR3 DNA follows: TGTGCCAGCAGTTTAGCGCTAGGGGGGGAGAACACTGAAGCTTTCTTT. Encoded protein: CASSLALGGENTEAFF.

The chain employs TRBV6-2 or TRBV6-3 and TRBJ1-5; D is uncertain. Germline V gene data show CDR1 as MNHEY and CDR2 as SVGEGT. Trimming pared 8 bases from V and 4 bases from J, leaving 21 bases between. The CDR3 sequence is 16 residues long. CDR3 loop: CASQNLQWPGNQPQHF. In DNA form, the CDR3 reads TGTGCCAGCCAAAATTTACAGTGGCCGGGGAATCAGCCCCAGCATTTT.

This clonotype was seen ten or more times. The chain carries TRBV12-3 or TRBV12-4 and TRBJ1-1; no clear D. The V and J ends lost 5 bases and 1 base respectively, with 11 bases between them. The length of the CDR3 is 14 residues. The CDR3 reads CASSPQRGNTEAFF. As DNA, the CDR3 is TGTGCCAGCAGTCCCCAAAGAGGGAACACTGAAGCTTTCTTT.

V usage is TRBV5-6 and J usage is TRBJ2-1; D may be TRBD1 or TRBD2 (5 bases each). The CDR3 covers 13 residues. Germline-derived CDR1 and CDR2 are SGHDT and YYEEEE. V dropped 2 bases and J dropped 4 bases, with 7 bases sitting between them. This chain's CDR3 is CASSFGAYNEQFF. The CDR3 bases are TGTGCCAGCAGCTTCGGGGCTTACAATGAGCAGTTCTTC.

This clonotype appeared a few times. This sequence joins TRBV29-1 and TRBJ1-3; possibly TRBD1 for D (6 bases). The CDR3 length is 16 residues. In germline, CDR1 is SQVTM, CDR2 ANQGSEA. V was clipped by 0 bases and J by 0 bases, with 12 bases between them. This CDR3 is CSVEEQGWFSGNTIYF. DNA for the CDR3: TGCAGCGTTGAAGAGCAGGGGTGGTTCTCTGGAAACACCATATATTTT.

The V and J genes are TRBV2 and TRBJ2-5; D perhaps matches TRBD2 (5 bases). V shed 3 bases and J shed 0 bases, with 8 bases lying between them. The germline gives CDR1 SNHLY, CDR2 FYNNEI. CDR3 length equals 14 residues. The CDR3 loop is CASSESSYQETQYF. The CDR3 coding sequence is TGTGCCAGCAGTGAGTCTAGCTACCAAGAGACCCAGTACTTC.

This clonotype was picked up many times. This chain links TRBV5-1 with TRBJ2-7; D remains ambiguous. CDR1 is SGHRS and CDR2 is YFSETQ in the germline V gene. Trimming took 4 bases from V and 2 from J, leaving 10 bases between them. The CDR3 spans 13 residues. DNA for the CDR3: TGCGCCAGCAGCACGGACGAAGCCTACGAGCAGTACTTC. It is translated as CASSTDEAYEQYF. The variable domain in full, completed from reference TRBV5-1 and TRBJ2-7, reads KAGVTQTPRYLIKTRGQQVTLSCSPISGHRSVSWYQQTPGQGLQFLFEYFSETQRNKGNFPGRFSGRQFSNSRSEMNVSTLELGDSALYLCASSTDEAYEQYFGPGTRLTVT.

This clonotype was counted between two and nine times. The V call is TRBV27, the J call TRBJ2-1, with D possibly TRBD1 on 5 matching bases. Germline V lookup: CDR1 MNHEY, CDR2 SMNVEV (reference sequence). V was cut by 7 bases and J by 7 bases, with 14 bases left in between. The CDR3 has 13 amino acids. DNA for the CDR3: TGTGCCAGCATGGGGCAGGGAATGAATGAGCAGTTCTTC. Translation: CASMGQGMNEQFF.